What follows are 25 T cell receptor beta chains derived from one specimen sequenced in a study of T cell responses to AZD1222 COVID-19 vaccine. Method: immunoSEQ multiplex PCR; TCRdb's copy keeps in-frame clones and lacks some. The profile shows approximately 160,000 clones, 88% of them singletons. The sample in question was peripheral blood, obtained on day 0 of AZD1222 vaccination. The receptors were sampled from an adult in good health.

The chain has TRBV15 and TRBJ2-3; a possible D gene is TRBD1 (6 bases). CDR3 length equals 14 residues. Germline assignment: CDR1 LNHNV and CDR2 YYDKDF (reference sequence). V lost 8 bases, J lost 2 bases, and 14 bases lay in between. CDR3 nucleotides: TGTGCCACCTCCAAAGGACAGAACACAGATACGCAGTATTTT. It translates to CATSKGQNTDTQYF.

In DNA, the CDR3 is TGTGCCTGGAGTGTGACACAGGGAGAAAAACTGTTTTTT. Translation gives CAWSVTQGEKLFF. The chain carries TRBV30 and TRBJ1-4; D possibly corresponds to TRBD1 (6 bases). The CDR3 is 13 residues long. The germline gives CDR1 GTSNPN, CDR2 SVGIG (reference sequence). Trimming took off 0 bases at V and 8 bases at J, with 10 bases between the two ends.

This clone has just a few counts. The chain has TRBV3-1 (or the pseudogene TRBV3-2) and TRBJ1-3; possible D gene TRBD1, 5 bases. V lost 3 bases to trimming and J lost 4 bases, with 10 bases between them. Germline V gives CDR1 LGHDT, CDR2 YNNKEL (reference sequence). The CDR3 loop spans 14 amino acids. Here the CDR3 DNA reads TGTGCCAGCAGCCAGGGGGGGATAGGAAACACCATATATTTT. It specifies CASSQGGIGNTIYF.

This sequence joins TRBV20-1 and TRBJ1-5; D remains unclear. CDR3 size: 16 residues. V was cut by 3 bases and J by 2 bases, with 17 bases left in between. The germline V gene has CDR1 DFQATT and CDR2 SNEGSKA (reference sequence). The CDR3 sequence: CSASRARVERNQPQHF. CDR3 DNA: TGCAGTGCTAGTCGTGCGCGAGTGGAGCGCAATCAGCCCCAGCATTTT.

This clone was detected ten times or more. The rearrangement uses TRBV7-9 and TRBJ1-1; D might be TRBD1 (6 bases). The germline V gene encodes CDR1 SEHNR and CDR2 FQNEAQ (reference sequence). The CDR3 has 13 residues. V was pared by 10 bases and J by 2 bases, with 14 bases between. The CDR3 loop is CATPGTPNTEAFF. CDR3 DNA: TGTGCCACTCCCGGGACACCTAACACTGAAGCTTTCTTT. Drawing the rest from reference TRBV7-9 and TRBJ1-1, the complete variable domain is DTGVSQNPRHKITKRGQNVTFRCDPISEHNRLYWYRQTLGQGPEFLTYFQNEAQLEKSRLLSDRFSAERPKGSFSTLEIQRTEQGDSAMYLCATPGTPNTEAFFGQGTRLTVV.

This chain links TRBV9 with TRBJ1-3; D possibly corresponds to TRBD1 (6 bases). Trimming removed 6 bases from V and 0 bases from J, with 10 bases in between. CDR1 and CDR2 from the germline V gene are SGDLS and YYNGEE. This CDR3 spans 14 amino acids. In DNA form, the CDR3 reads TGTGCCAGCAACAGGGAAACCTCTGGAAACACCATATATTTT. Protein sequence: CASNRETSGNTIYF.

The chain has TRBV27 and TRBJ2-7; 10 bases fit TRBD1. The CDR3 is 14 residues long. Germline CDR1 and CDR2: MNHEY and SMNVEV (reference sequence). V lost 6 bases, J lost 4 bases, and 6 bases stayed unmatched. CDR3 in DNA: TGTGCCAGCAGGCCGGGACAGGGGATTTACGAGCAGTACTTC. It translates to CASRPGQGIYEQYF.

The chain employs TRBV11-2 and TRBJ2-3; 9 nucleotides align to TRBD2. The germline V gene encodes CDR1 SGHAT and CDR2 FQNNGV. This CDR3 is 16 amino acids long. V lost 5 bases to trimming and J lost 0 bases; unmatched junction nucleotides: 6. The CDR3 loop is CASSDRLADSTDTQYF. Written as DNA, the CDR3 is TGTGCCAGCAGCGATCGACTAGCGGATAGCACAGATACGCAGTATTTT.

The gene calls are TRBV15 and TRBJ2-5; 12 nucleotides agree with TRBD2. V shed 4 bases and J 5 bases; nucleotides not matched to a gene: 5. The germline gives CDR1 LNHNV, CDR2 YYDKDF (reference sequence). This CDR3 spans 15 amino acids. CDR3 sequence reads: CATSIQTSGRETQYF. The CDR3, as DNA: TGTGCCACCAGCATCCAAACTAGCGGGAGGGAGACCCAGTACTTC.

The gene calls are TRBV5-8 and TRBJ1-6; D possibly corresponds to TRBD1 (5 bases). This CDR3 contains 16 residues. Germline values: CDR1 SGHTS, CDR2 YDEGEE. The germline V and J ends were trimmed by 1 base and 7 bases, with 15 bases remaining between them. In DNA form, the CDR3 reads TGTGCCAGCAGCTTGCCCACCGGGACGGAGAATTCACCCCTCCACTTT. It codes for CASSLPTGTENSPLHF.

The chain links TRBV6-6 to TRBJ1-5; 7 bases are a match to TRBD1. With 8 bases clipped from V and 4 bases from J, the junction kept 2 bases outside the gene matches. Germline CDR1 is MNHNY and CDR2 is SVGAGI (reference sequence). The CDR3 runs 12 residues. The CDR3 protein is CASSGGNQPQHF. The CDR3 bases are TGTGCCAGCTCAGGGGGAAATCAGCCCCAGCATTTT.

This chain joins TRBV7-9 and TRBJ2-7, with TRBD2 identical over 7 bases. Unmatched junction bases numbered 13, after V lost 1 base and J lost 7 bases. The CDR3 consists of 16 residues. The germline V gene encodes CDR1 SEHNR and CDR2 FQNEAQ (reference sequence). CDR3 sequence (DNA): TGTGCCAGCAGCTTAGATCTAGGAGCGGGACCTAGGGAGCAGTACTTC. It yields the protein CASSLDLGAGPREQYF.

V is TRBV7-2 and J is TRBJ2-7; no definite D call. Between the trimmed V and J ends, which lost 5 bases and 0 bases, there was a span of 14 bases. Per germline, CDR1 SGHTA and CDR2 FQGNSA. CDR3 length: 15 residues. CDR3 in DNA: TGTGCCAGCAGCCCCGTCGCCCCGAGCTCCTACGAGCAGTACTTC. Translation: CASSPVAPSSYEQYF. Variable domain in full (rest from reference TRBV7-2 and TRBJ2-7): GAGVSQSPSNKVTEKGKDVELRCDPISGHTALYWYRQSLGQGLEFLIYFQGNSAPDKSGLPSDRFSAERTGGSVSTLTIQRTQQEDSAVYLCASSPVAPSSYEQYFGPGTRLTVT.

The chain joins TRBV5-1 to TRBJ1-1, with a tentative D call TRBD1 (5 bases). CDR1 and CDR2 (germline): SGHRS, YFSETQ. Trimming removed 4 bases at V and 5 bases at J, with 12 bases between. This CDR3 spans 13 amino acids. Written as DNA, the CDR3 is TGCGCCAGCAGCCCGATCGGGGGTACTGAAGCTTTCTTT. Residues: CASSPIGGTEAFF.

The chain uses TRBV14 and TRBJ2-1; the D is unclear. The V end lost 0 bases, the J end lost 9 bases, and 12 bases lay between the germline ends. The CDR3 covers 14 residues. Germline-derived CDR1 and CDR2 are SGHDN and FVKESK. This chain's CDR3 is CASSQDELSGEQFF. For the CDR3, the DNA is TGTGCCAGCAGCCAAGATGAGCTCTCCGGTGAGCAGTTCTTC.

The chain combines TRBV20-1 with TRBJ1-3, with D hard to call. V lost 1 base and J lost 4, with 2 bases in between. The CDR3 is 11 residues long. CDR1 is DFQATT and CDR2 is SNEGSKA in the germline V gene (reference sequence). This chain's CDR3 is CSARVGNTIYF. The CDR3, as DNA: TGCAGTGCTAGAGTAGGAAACACCATATATTTT.

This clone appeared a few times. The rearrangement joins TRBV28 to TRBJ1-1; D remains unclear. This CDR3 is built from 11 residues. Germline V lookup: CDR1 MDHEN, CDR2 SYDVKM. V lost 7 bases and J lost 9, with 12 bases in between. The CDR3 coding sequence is TGTGCCAGCACCCAACAACGGAAAGCTTTCTTT. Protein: CASTQQRKAFF.

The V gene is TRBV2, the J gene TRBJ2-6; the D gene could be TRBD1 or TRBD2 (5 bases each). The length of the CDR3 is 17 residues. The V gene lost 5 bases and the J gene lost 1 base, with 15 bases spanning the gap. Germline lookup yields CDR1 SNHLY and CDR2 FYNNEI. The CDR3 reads CASSSGLARSGANVLTF. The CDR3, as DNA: TGTGCCAGCAGTTCAGGGTTAGCGAGATCTGGGGCCAACGTCCTGACTTTC.

The CDR3 DNA sequence: TGTGCCATAGCGGGTTCCTACAATGAGCAGTTCTTC. Protein sequence: CAIAGSYNEQFF. The rearrangement uses TRBV6-5 and TRBJ2-1, with 7 bases aligning to TRBD2. J was trimmed by 1 base and V by 10 bases; bases with no gene match: 1. Germline V gives CDR1 MNHEY, CDR2 SVGAGI. This CDR3 has 12 residues.

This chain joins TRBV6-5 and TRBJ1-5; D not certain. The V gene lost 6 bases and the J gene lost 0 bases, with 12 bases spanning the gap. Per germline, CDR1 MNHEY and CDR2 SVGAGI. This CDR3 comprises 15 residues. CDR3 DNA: TGTGCCAGCAGCTCGACACACTATAGCAATCAGCCCCAGCATTTT. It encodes CASSSTHYSNQPQHF.

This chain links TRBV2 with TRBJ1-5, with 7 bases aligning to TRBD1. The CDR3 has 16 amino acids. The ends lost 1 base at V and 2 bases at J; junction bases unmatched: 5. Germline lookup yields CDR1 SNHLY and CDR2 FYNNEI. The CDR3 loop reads CASSEDLTGGNQPQHF. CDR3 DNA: TGTGCCAGCAGTGAAGACCTCACAGGGGGCAATCAGCCCCAGCATTTT.

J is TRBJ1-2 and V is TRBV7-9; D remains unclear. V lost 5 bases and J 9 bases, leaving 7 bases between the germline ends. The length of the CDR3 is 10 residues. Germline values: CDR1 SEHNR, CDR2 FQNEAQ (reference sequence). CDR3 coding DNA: TGTGCCAGCAGCGTCGCTTGCTACACCTTC. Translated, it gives CASSVACYTF.

CDR3 coding DNA: TGTGCCAGCAGCTTAGCTGGGGGATCCGGCTACACCTTC. It encodes CASSLAGGSGYTF. The chain joins TRBV7-9 to TRBJ1-2; a possible D gene is TRBD1 (5 bases). Germline V gene lookup returns CDR1 SEHNR and CDR2 FQNEAQ (reference sequence). The CDR3 sequence is 13 residues long. V lost 0 bases and J lost 8, with 10 bases in between.

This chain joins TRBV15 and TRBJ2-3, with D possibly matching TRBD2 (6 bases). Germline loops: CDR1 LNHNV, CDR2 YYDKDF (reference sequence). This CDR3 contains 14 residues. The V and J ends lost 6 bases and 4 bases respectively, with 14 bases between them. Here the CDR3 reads CATRGREWADTQYF. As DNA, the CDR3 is TGTGCCACCAGAGGCCGGGAGTGGGCAGATACGCAGTATTTT.

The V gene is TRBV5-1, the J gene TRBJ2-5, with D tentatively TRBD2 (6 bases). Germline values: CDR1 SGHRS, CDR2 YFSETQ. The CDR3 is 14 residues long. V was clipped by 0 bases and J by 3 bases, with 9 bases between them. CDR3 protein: CASSLVTGEETQYF. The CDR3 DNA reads TGCGCCAGCAGCTTGGTGACGGGAGAAGAGACCCAGTACTTC.